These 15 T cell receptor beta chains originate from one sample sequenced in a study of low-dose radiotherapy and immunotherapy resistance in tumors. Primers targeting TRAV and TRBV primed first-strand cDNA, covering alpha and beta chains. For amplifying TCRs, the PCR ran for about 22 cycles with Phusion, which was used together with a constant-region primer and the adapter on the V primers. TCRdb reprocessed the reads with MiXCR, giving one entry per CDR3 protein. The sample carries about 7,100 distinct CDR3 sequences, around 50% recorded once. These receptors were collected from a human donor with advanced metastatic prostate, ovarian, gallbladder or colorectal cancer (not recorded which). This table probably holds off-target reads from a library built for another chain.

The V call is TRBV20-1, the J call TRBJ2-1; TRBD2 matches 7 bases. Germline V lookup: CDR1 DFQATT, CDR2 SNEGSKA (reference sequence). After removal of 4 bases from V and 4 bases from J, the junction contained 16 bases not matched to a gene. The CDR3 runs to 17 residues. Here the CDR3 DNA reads TGCAGTGCTAATCAGGGACCCTCTACGGGGGGATACAATGAGCAGTTCTTC. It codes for CSANQGPSTGGYNEQFF.

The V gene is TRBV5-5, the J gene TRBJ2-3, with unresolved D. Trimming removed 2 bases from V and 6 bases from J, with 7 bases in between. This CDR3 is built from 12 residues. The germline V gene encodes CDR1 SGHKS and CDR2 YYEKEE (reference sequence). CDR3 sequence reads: CASSFTTDTQYF. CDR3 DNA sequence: TGTGCCAGCAGCTTTACGACGGATACGCAGTATTTT.

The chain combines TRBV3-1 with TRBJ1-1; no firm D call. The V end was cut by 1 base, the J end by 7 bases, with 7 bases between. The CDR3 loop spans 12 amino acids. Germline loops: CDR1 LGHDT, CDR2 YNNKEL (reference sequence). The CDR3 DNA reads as TGTGCCAGCAGCCAAGGTCCATTTGAAGCTTTCTTT. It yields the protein CASSQGPFEAFF.

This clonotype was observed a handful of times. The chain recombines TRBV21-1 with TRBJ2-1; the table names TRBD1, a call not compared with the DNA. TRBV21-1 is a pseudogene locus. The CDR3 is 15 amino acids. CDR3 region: CASMEGRGLWNEQFF. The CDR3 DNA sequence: TGTGCCAGCATGGAGGGGAGGGGGCTGTGGAATGAGCAGTTCTTC.

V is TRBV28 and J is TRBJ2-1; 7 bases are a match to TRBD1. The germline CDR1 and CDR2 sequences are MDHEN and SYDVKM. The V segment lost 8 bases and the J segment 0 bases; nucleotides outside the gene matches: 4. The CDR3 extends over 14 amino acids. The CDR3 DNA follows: TGTGCCAGCCGCGGACAGGCCTCCTACAATGAGCAGTTCTTC. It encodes CASRGQASYNEQFF.

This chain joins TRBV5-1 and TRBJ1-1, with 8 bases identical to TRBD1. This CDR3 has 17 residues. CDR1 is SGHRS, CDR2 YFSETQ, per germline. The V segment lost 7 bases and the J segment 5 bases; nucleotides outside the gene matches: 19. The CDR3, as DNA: TGCGCCAGCCCGTCGGGACAGGTCAGGTTCCGGAGGACTGAAGCTTTCTTT. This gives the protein CASPSGQVRFRRTEAFF.

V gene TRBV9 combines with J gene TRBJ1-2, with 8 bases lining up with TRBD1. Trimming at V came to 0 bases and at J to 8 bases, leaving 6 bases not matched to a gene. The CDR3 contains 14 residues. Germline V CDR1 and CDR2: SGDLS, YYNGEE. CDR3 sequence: CASSVADRAYGYTF. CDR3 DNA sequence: TGTGCCAGCAGCGTAGCGGACAGGGCGTACGGCTACACCTTC.

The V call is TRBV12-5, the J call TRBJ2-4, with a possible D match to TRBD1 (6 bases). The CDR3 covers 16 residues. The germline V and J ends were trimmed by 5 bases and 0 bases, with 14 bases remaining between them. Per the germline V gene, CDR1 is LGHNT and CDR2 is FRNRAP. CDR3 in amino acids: CASGPTTGLAKNIQYF. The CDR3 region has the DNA TGTGCTAGTGGTCCTACAACAGGGCTAGCCAAAAACATTCAGTACTTC.

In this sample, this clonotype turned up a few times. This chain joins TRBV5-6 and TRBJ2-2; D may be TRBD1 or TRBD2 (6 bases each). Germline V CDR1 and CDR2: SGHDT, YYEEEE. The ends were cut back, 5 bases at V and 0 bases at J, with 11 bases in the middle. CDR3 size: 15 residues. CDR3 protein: CASRPRGPNTGELFF. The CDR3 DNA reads TGTGCCAGCAGACCCCGGGGGCCGAACACCGGGGAGCTGTTTTTT.

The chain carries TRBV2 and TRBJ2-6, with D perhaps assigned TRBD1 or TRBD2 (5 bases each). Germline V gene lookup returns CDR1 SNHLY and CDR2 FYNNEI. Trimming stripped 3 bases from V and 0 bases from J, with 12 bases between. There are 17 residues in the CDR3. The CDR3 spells CASSEWGYGSGANVLTF. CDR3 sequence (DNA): TGTGCCAGCAGTGAGTGGGGGTATGGCTCTGGGGCCAACGTCCTGACTTTC.

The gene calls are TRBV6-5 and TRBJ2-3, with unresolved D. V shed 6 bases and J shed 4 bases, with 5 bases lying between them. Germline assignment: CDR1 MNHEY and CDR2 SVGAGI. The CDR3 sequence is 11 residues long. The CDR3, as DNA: TGTGCCAGCAGGATTTCAGATACGCAGTATTTT. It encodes CASRISDTQYF.

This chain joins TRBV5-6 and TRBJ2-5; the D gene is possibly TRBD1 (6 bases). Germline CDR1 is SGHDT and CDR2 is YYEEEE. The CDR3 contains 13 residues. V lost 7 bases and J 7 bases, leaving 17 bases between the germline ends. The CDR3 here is CASSGPLGGTQYF. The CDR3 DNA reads TGTGCCAGCTCGGGACCCTTAGGGGGGACCCAGTACTTC.

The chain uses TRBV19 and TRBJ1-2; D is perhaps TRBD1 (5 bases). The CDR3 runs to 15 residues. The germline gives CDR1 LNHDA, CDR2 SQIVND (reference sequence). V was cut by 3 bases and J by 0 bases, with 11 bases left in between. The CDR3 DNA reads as TGTGCCAGTAGTATCTGGGGGGATCCTAACTATGGCTACACCTTC. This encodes CASSIWGDPNYGYTF.

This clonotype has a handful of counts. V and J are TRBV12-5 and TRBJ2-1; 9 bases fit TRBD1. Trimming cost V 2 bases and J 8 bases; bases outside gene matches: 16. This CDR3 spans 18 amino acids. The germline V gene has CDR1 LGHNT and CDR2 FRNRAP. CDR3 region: CASGLTPSGTGIIDEQFF. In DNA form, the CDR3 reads TGTGCTAGTGGTTTGACCCCTTCCGGGACAGGGATAATCGATGAGCAGTTCTTC.

DNA of the CDR3: TGTGCCAGCAGCAAAGCTGGCAGGGGTGAGACCCAGTACTTC. Amino acids: CASSKAGRGETQYF. This chain joins TRBV21-1 and TRBJ2-5; TRBD1, the D gene given by the table, was not confirmed from the DNA. TRBV21-1 constitutes a pseudogene. The CDR3 is 14 residues long.